A selection of T cell receptor beta chains follows, all from one sample in a study of glioma-infiltrating T cells. TCRdb analysed the multiplex PCR reads with MiXCR anew, one entry per CDR3 protein. The table lists around 190,000 distinct CDR3 sequences, about 46% of them singletons. What was sequenced was glioma tissue, nonneoplastic brain tissue, or PBMCs (not recorded which). The receptors come from a human donor with low-grade glioma or glioblastoma, undergoing nonglioma brain surgery, or in good health (not recorded which). CDR3s include the opening cysteine and the closing phenylalanine or tryptophan. A D gene is named only where the DNA matches it firmly. The listing skips clone size in some rows; elsewhere it reads once, few, many or a size class.

cdr3_nt cdr3_aa v_call d_call clone_size j_call
TGTGCCAGCAGCCAAGAAGGTTTTTACGGGCGTTACGAGCAGTACTTC CASSQEGFYGRYEQYF TRBV6-1 NA few TRBJ2-7
TGTGCCAGCTCACCCCTGCCACCTAACACTGAAGCTTTCTTT CASSPLPPNTEAFF TRBV18 NA NA TRBJ1-1
TGTGCCAGCTCACCGACTACTAGCGGTACAGATACGCAGTATTTT CASSPTTSGTDTQYF TRBV18 TRBD2 few TRBJ2-3
TGTGCCAGTAGTGGGGGACTAGCGGGATATACCGGGGAGCTGTTTTTT CASSGGLAGYTGELFF TRBV19 TRBD2 NA TRBJ2-2
TGTGTCGTGGGGGGTCGGGATACGCAGTATTTT CVVGGRDTQYF TRBV27 NA many TRBJ2-3
TGTGCCAGCAGTCCCCCTAAGCGGGGCACAGATACGCAGTATTTT CASSPPKRGTDTQYF TRBV28 NA many TRBJ2-3
TGTGCCAGCAGGAGGGACACCATTAACTATGGCTACACCTTC CASRRDTINYGYTF TRBV2 NA few TRBJ1-2
TGTGCCAGCAGTGAATTTGCCGGGGGATACGAGCAGTACTTC CASSEFAGGYEQYF TRBV6-1 NA many TRBJ2-7
TGTGCTAGTGGACTCGGGACTAGCGGGACCTACGAGCAGTACTTC CASGLGTSGTYEQYF TRBV12-5 TRBD2 NA TRBJ2-7
TGTGCCAAAGCGAGGAAGGGACTAGCGGGAGACGGTGAGCAGTTCTTC CAKARKGLAGDGEQFF TRBV6-2/TRBV6-3 TRBD2 NA TRBJ2-1
TGTGCCAGCAGCCTGGGACCGACTACGAATGAGCAGTTCTTC CASSLGPTTNEQFF TRBV7-6 NA many TRBJ2-1
TGTGCCAGCAGTTCGTCCGGTTTCAACTACGATCAGTACTTC CASSSSGFNYDQYF TRBV27 NA NA TRBJ2-7
TGTGCCAGCAGTTACCGATCGGCTAGCGTAACCTACGAGCAGTACTTC CASSYRSASVTYEQYF TRBV11-1 NA few TRBJ2-7
TGCAGTGCTCAAGTCGCAGGGGGTACGGATACGCAGTATTTT CSAQVAGGTDTQYF TRBV20-1 TRBD1 many TRBJ2-3
TGTGCCAGCAGCCCCGGGACAGTTTCACCCCTCAACTTT CASSPGTVSPLNF TRBV9 TRBD1 NA TRBJ1-6
TGCAGCGTTGAAGGAGAGAGGGGCACCGGGGCTGAAGCTTTCTTT CSVEGERGTGAEAFF TRBV29-1 NA many TRBJ1-1
TGCAGTGCTAGAGTACAGGGCAGCGTAAACTATGGCTACACCTTC CSARVQGSVNYGYTF TRBV20-1 NA many TRBJ1-2
TGTGCCAGCAGTTCTCCGACTAGCCGACAAGAGACCCAGTACTTC CASSSPTSRQETQYF TRBV6-1 TRBD2 few TRBJ2-5
TGTGCCAGCAGTCCCCTGGCTAGCGGGATAAACAATGAGCAGTTCTTC CASSPLASGINNEQFF TRBV28 TRBD2 many TRBJ2-1
TGTGCCAGCTTCCTAAACACGGATGAGCAGTTCTTC CASFLNTDEQFF TRBV2 NA NA TRBJ2-1
TGTGCCAGCTCACCCGGGACAGCTAAAGGGCCCCAGCATTTT CASSPGTAKGPQHF TRBV18 TRBD1 NA TRBJ1-5
TGCAGTGCTGACGGGACGGACTACTCAGATACGCAGTATTTT CSADGTDYSDTQYF TRBV20-1 NA many TRBJ2-3
TGTGCCAGCAGTTACGGGGGCGGGAAAGGAGATGAGCAGTTCTTC CASSYGGGKGDEQFF TRBV6-6 NA many TRBJ2-1
TGTGCCAGCAGTTTCCAAATCGGGACTAACGAAGAGACCCAGTACTTC CASSFQIGTNEETQYF TRBV28 TRBD2 many TRBJ2-5
TGTGACAGCAGACCTGCCGGGACAGGGAATGACAATGAGCAGTTCTTC CDSRPAGTGNDNEQFF TRBV28 TRBD1 NA TRBJ2-1
TGTGCCAGCGGGGGGGGGGGCGAGCAGTACTTC CASGGGGEQYF TRBV27 TRBD2 many TRBJ2-7
TGTGCCAGCAGCCCGGACAGGGGGGGCTCCTACGAGCAGTACTTC CASSPDRGGSYEQYF TRBV28 TRBD1 few TRBJ2-7
TGTGCCAGCAGTTTAGGAGGGAGTGACTACAATGAGCAGTTCTTC CASSLGGSDYNEQFF TRBV28 NA many TRBJ2-1
TGCAGTGAGGAGGGCCTCGGCCAAGAGACCCAGTACTTC CSEEGLGQETQYF TRBV20-1 NA many TRBJ2-5
TGCAGTGTAGCGGGAGCCAGAGATGTCGAGCAGTACTTC CSVAGARDVEQYF TRBV20-1 TRBD2 NA TRBJ2-7
TGTGCCAGCAGCCGATACACTGAAGCTTTCTTT CASSRYTEAFF TRBV7-2 NA many TRBJ1-1
TGCAGTTCTTCGTGGGCGAGGGACCCCCAAGAGACCCAGTACTTC CSSSWARDPQETQYF TRBV20-1 NA many TRBJ2-5
TGTGCCAGCAGTTATTACGGGAGCTCCTACGAGCAGTACTTC CASSYYGSSYEQYF TRBV3-1 NA NA TRBJ2-7
TGTGCCAGCAGTTTAACGACGGCAGAGAGCCAGTACTTC CASSLTTAESQYF TRBV28 NA once TRBJ2-5
TGTGCCTGGAGTGTAGCGGTTCACACTGAAGCTTTCTTT CAWSVAVHTEAFF TRBV30 NA few TRBJ1-1
TGTGCCAGCATATTGGACAGGGCGCAAGAGACCCAGTACTTC CASILDRAQETQYF TRBV6-1 TRBD1 many TRBJ2-5
TGTGCCAGTAGCCCGTCTAGCGGGGGCCACAATGAGCAGTTCTTC CASSPSSGGHNEQFF TRBV19 TRBD2 NA TRBJ2-1
TGTGCCAGCAGCCCCCCTGGGACAGGGCAAGAGACCCAGTACTTC CASSPPGTGQETQYF TRBV7-2 TRBD1 many TRBJ2-5
TGTGCCAGCAGTCCACCCGGGACCTTCAATGAGCAGTTCTTC CASSPPGTFNEQFF TRBV6-1 NA many TRBJ2-1
TGTGCCACCAGCCCCTGGCCCTCCTACGAGCAGTACTTC CATSPWPSYEQYF TRBV15 NA many TRBJ2-7
TGTGCCAGCGTCTACGACAGGGAATATGGCTACACCTTC CASVYDREYGYTF TRBV6-1 TRBD1 many TRBJ1-2
TGTGCCAGCAGCGTAGCTCCGGACACTGAAGCTTTCTTT CASSVAPDTEAFF TRBV9 NA NA TRBJ1-1
TGTGCCAGCATCACAGGACATGGACAAGAGACCCAGTACTTC CASITGHGQETQYF TRBV5-4 NA NA TRBJ2-5
TGTGCCAGCAGCCCCCGAAGATATCAAGGCAGCTACACCTTC CASSPRRYQGSYTF TRBV3-1 NA NA TRBJ1-2
TGTGCCAGCACCCCTACGTACGGTCAGCCCCAGCATTTT CASTPTYGQPQHF TRBV27 NA many TRBJ1-5
TGTGCCAGCAGACGGGGTCTTAATGAAAAACTGTTTTTT CASRRGLNEKLFF TRBV2 NA few TRBJ1-4
TGTGCCAGTAGTAACCACAGGGAGCAGTTCTTC CASSNHREQFF TRBV19 NA NA TRBJ2-1
TGTGCCAGCAGCCCGGGCCCTACCAGCTCCTACGAGCAGTACTTC CASSPGPTSSYEQYF TRBV28 NA NA TRBJ2-7
TGTGCCAGCAGCTTAACTCCCCCGGTGACTAGCGGGAGATTTACTGAGCAGTTCTTC CASSLTPPVTSGRFTEQFF TRBV7-8 TRBD2 few TRBJ2-1
TGCAGTGCCCCGGCAGGGACTAGCGGGAGTATTGAGCAGTTCTTC CSAPAGTSGSIEQFF TRBV20-1 TRBD2 NA TRBJ2-1
TGTGCCAGCATTAAACAGGGAAGGTACGAGCAGTACTTC CASIKQGRYEQYF TRBV28 NA many TRBJ2-7
TGTGCCAGCAGACTCGACAGATACTATGGCTACACCTTC CASRLDRYYGYTF TRBV12-3/TRBV12-4 NA NA TRBJ1-2
TGTGCCAGCAGCCATCCCGGAGATACGCAGTATTTT CASSHPGDTQYF TRBV4-2 NA many TRBJ2-3